This T cell receptor beta chain was retrieved from a study of T cell repertoires in cytomegalovirus infection. About the study: Public TCR beta signatures provided an indication of both CMV infection and a matching HLA type.

TCRdb used MiXCR to reprocess the reads, holding one entry per CDR3 protein. The sample holds approximately 250,000 distinct CDR3 sequences, more than 9% seen once. This clonotype was counted ten times or more. The CDR3 is 13 amino acids. Germline V gene data show CDR1 as SGHKS and CDR2 as YYEKEE (reference sequence). V was pared by 6 bases and J by 3 bases, with 5 bases of the junction left unmatched. J is TRBJ1-1 and V is TRBV5-5, with TRBD1 matching over 7 bases. Sequencing input: PBMCs. The receptor's source is a human donor in good health (CMV status not recorded). Some clones in this sample may be carry-over from other donors' samples. The CDR3 nucleotides read TGTGCCAGCACTTATGACAGGGACACTGAAGCTTTCTTT. It is translated as CASTYDRDTEAFF.